This entry lists 16 T cell receptor beta chains sequenced from one sample in a study of OX40 agonist ivuxolimab in advanced cancers. This table comes from immunoSEQ multiplex PCR, and its TCRdb copy is limited to in-frame clones, with some not included. The table includes tens of thousands of clones, about nine tenths detected once. The source material was CD4+ or CD8+ T cells sorted from blood, sampled in a trial of the OX40 agonist ivuxolimab. These receptors came from an adult with an advanced solid tumor such as melanoma, head and neck, liver or kidney cancer.

Here the CDR3 reads CASSLDSVGTDTQYF. The DNA for the CDR3 is TGTGCCAGCAGCTTGGATTCGGTTGGCACAGATACGCAGTATTTT. The chain links TRBV5-4 to TRBJ2-3; D is undetermined. V shed 0 bases and J shed 1 base, with 9 bases lying between them. The germline V gene encodes CDR1 SGHNT and CDR2 YYREEE (reference sequence). The CDR3 sequence is 15 residues long.

The chain employs TRBV2 and TRBJ2-7; D uncertain. Between the trimmed V and J ends, which lost 8 bases and 0 bases, there was a span of 5 bases. The V gene's germline CDR1 is SNHLY and CDR2 FYNNEI. This CDR3 spans 11 amino acids. The chain's CDR3 is CASGYSYEQYF. For the CDR3, the DNA is TGTGCCAGCGGGTACTCCTACGAGCAGTACTTC. The full variable domain, in which reference TRBV2 and TRBJ2-7 provide the parts outside the CDR3, is EPEVTQTPSHQVTQMGQEVILRCVPISNHLYFYWYRQILGQKVEFLVSFYNNEISEKSEIFDDQFSVERPDGSNFTLKIRSTKLEDSAMYFCASGYSYEQYFGPGTRLTVT.

This clone was detected only once. The rearrangement joins TRBV10-1 to TRBJ2-1; D is ambiguous. The CDR3 covers 12 residues. Per the germline V gene, CDR1 is WNHNN and CDR2 is SYGVQD (reference sequence). V was trimmed by 2 bases and J by 9 bases, leaving 8 bases between them. The CDR3: CASSETVFEQFF. The CDR3, as DNA: TGCGCCAGCAGTGAGACGGTGTTTGAGCAGTTCTTC.

V usage is TRBV11-3 and J usage is TRBJ2-1; D unresolved. The CDR3 is 12 amino acids. Germline V gene data show CDR1 as SGHNT and CDR2 as YENEEA. Deletions cut 0 bases from V and 5 bases from J, with 2 bases between. CDR3 loop: CASSLDNNEQFF. The CDR3 DNA reads TGTGCCAGCAGCTTAGACAACAATGAGCAGTTCTTC.

V gene TRBV7-3 combines with J gene TRBJ1-3; 7 bases align to TRBD1. The V and J ends lost 5 bases and 3 bases, in that order; junction bases with no gene match: 13. The length of the CDR3 is 17 residues. Germline CDR1 is SGHTA and CDR2 is FQGTGA. Written as DNA, the CDR3 is TGTGCCAGCAGCCACCCTTTAACAGGGGCTGATGGAAACACCATATATTTT. It translates to CASSHPLTGADGNTIYF.

This chain uses TRBV12-5 with TRBJ1-3; D remains unclear. With 8 bases removed from V and 1 base from J, the gap between germline ends came to 9 bases. The CDR3 length is 13 residues. Per the germline V gene, CDR1 is LGHNT and CDR2 is FRNRAP. CDR3 in amino acids: CASNGRSGNTIYF. DNA of the CDR3: TGTGCTAGTAATGGGCGATCTGGAAACACCATATATTTT.

This clone was found once. The J gene is TRBJ2-2, the V gene TRBV6-5, with D perhaps matching TRBD2 (6 bases). The V and J ends lost 0 bases and 5 bases respectively, with 13 bases between them. Germline CDR1 reads MNHEY; CDR2 reads SVGAGI. The CDR3 loop spans 16 amino acids. The CDR3 DNA reads TGTGCCAGCAGTTACTCCCGCGGGATCGGGACCGGGGAGCTGTTTTTT. Its protein product is CASSYSRGIGTGELFF.

This clone was found a few times. The genes are TRBV30 and TRBJ1-3; D is unclear. The CDR3 has 10 residues. The germline V and J ends were trimmed by 5 bases and 5 bases, with 4 bases remaining between them. Germline lookup yields CDR1 GTSNPN and CDR2 SVGIG (reference sequence). CDR3 loop: CAWGRNTIYF. DNA for the CDR3: TGTGCCTGGGGCCGAAACACCATATATTTT.

The CDR3 region has the DNA TGTGCCTGGAGTGTACTAGCGGGGGCCAAAAACATTCAGTACTTC. This encodes CAWSVLAGAKNIQYF. This rearrangement joins TRBV30 to TRBJ2-4; 10 nucleotides align to TRBD2. There are 15 residues in the CDR3. The germline V gene encodes CDR1 GTSNPN and CDR2 SVGIG (reference sequence). V gave up 0 bases and J gave up 1 base; unmatched junction bases: 0.

The chain recombines TRBV28 with TRBJ2-5; TRBD1 matches at 7 bases. The CDR3 is 15 amino acids. CDR1 is MDHEN and CDR2 is SYDVKM in the germline V gene. V was clipped by 5 bases and J by 1 base; unmatched bases: 7. CDR3 bases: TGTGCCAGCAGTCTCCAGGGGGTGCTCCAAGAGACCCAGTACTTC. The encoded protein is CASSLQGVLQETQYF.

The J gene is TRBJ1-2, the V gene TRBV28; TRBD1 might be the D (5 bases). Germline values: CDR1 MDHEN, CDR2 SYDVKM. V was clipped by 3 bases and J by 1 base, with 9 bases between them. This CDR3 comprises 14 residues. DNA of the CDR3: TGTGCCAGCAGTTTCGGGACCGTTAACTATGGCTACACCTTC. It translates to CASSFGTVNYGYTF.

The CDR3 DNA follows: TGTGCCAGCAGACCCCCTATGACCGGACGGGCTTTCTTT. Translating gives CASRPPMTGRAFF. This chain joins TRBV28 and TRBJ1-1; D remains ambiguous. The CDR3 has 13 residues. Trimming took 6 bases from V and 11 from J, leaving 19 bases between them. Germline V gives CDR1 MDHEN, CDR2 SYDVKM.

This clone has a handful of counts. Mismatch with germline at one junction end may stem from a read error. The genes are TRBV20-1 and TRBJ1-1; the D gene is possibly TRBD1 (5 bases). In germline, CDR1 is DFQATT, CDR2 SNEGSKA (reference sequence). The length of the CDR3 is 10 residues. CDR3 amino acids: CSATDEGSVF. CDR3 nucleotides: TGCAGTGCTACGGACGAGGGGTCGGTCTTT.

The rearrangement links TRBV6-1 to TRBJ1-3; 7 nucleotides line up with TRBD1. The length of the CDR3 is 16 residues. Germline assignment: CDR1 MNHNS and CDR2 SASEGT. V was pared by 0 bases and J by 5 bases, with 7 bases of the junction left unmatched. CDR3 amino acids: CASSEARTGVRNTIYF. The CDR3 DNA reads TGTGCCAGCAGTGAAGCGCGAACAGGGGTTAGAAACACCATATATTTT.

The J gene is TRBJ2-5, the V gene TRBV7-9; D is perhaps TRBD1 or TRBD2 (5 bases each). Trimming stripped 7 bases from V and 4 bases from J, with 7 bases between. The CDR3 is 11 residues long. Germline V gives CDR1 SEHNR, CDR2 FQNEAQ (reference sequence). The CDR3 sequence is CASIGGETQYF. The CDR3 DNA reads TGTGCCAGCATTGGGGGAGAGACCCAGTACTTC.

The chain carries TRBV12-5 and TRBJ1-5; D remains unclear. V was shortened by 4 bases and J by 0 bases, with 10 bases between the two germline ends. CDR3 length: 15 amino acids. Germline loops: CDR1 LGHNT, CDR2 FRNRAP. CDR3 loop: CASGSNLGSNQPQHF. CDR3 coding DNA: TGTGCTAGTGGTTCAAATTTGGGTAGCAATCAGCCCCAGCATTTT.